The rows below give T cell receptor beta chains drawn from one sample of a study of shared clonotypes between healthy human individuals. Assay used: immunoSEQ multiplex PCR; TCRdb lists only in-frame clones, some missing. The table has under 550,000 clones, almost 97% seen once. The sequenced sample consisted of naive CD4+ T cells sorted from blood. These receptors were collected from a woman younger than 45 in good health. Both conserved end residues are part of each CDR3. A D gene is named only where the DNA matches it firmly. Size values are once, few and many counts, or a class for expanded clones, and some rows have none.

>-|TRBV15|TRBJ2-7|-
CATSRDSSYEQYF
TGTGCCACCAGCCGCGACAGCTCCTACGAGCAGTACTTC
>-|TRBV11-3|TRBJ1-2|TRBD1
CASSLATTGGGGYTF
TGTGCCAGCAGCTTGGCCACAACAGGGGGCGGTGGCTACACCTTC
>-|TRBV7-9|TRBJ1-2|TRBD1
CASSWAPGQGAFGYTF
TGTGCCAGCAGCTGGGCCCCGGGACAGGGGGCATTTGGCTACACCTTC
>once|TRBV30|TRBJ2-1|-
CAWSVTQLEQFF
TGTGCCTGGAGTGTTACACAATTAGAGCAGTTCTTC
>-|TRBV27|TRBJ1-2|-
CASSLVGGPNYGYTF
TGTGCCAGCAGTTTGGTAGGGGGTCCCAACTATGGCTACACCTTC
>-|TRBV4-1|TRBJ2-1|TRBD2
CASSPIGTSGTNEQFF
TGCGCCAGCAGCCCGATTGGCACTAGCGGGACCAATGAGCAGTTCTTC
>-|TRBV5-1|TRBJ2-2|-
CASSGRMNTGELFF
TGCGCCAGCAGCGGGAGGATGAACACCGGGGAGCTGTTTTTT
>once|TRBV29-1|TRBJ1-5|-
CSVLQGSNQPQHF
TGCAGCGTCCTTCAGGGGAGCAATCAGCCCCAGCATTTT
>-|TRBV11-3|TRBJ2-2|TRBD2
CASSLVAGRATGELFF
TGTGCCAGCAGCTTAGTCGCAGGGAGGGCCACCGGGGAGCTGTTTTTT
>-|TRBV18|TRBJ2-7|-
CASSGQSENEQYF
TGTGCCAGCTCCGGGCAGTCCGAAAACGAGCAGTACTTC
>-|TRBV7-8|TRBJ2-1|TRBD2
CASSLPGTSGRNEQFF
TGTGCCAGCAGCTTACCCGGGACTAGCGGGAGAAATGAGCAGTTCTTC
>-|TRBV27|TRBJ1-2|-
CASRRTDNYGYTF
TGTGCCAGCAGGAGGACAGATAACTATGGCTACACCTTC
>-|TRBV6-5|TRBJ2-3|-
CASSYGTDTQYF
TGTGCCAGCAGTTATGGCACAGATACGCAGTATTTT
>-|TRBV11-3|TRBJ2-5|-
CASSLGDLDQETQYF
TGTGCCAGCAGCTTAGGAGATCTGGACCAAGAGACCCAGTACTTC
>-|TRBV4-1|TRBJ2-3|-
CASSQGPGPDTQYF
TGCGCCAGCAGCCAAGGGCCTGGGCCAGATACGCAGTATTTT
>-|TRBV2|TRBJ2-5|-
CASSDQQETQYF
TGTGCCAGCAGCGACCAACAAGAGACCCAGTACTTC
>-|TRBV28|TRBJ2-7|TRBD2
CASSPRLTSGRNPYF
TGTGCCAGCAGTCCCCGTCTTACTAGCGGGAGGAACCCGTACTTC
>few|TRBV2|TRBJ1-5|-
CASSAFRVNQPQHF
TGTGCCAGCAGTGCCTTCAGGGTGAATCAGCCCCAGCATTTT
>-|TRBV4-1|TRBJ2-5|TRBD2
CASSQGPGGGHPTRKQYF
TGCGCCAGCAGCCAAGGCCCCGGGGGGGGGCACCCTACGAGGAAGCAGTACTTC
>-|TRBV10-3|TRBJ2-2|-
CAISERTPAGELFF
TGTGCCATCAGTGAGAGGACTCCGGCCGGGGAGCTGTTTTTT
>-|TRBV14|TRBJ2-7|TRBD2
CASSHLGNLAGDAYEQYF
TGTGCCAGCAGCCACTTGGGAAATCTAGCGGGAGACGCCTACGAGCAGTACTTC
>once|TRBV5-1|TRBJ2-1|-
CASSLVGGLAGNEQFF
TGCGCCAGCAGCTTGGTAGGGGGGCTGGCGGGCAATGAGCAGTTCTTC
>-|TRBV5-1|TRBJ1-4|-
CASSRTATNEKLFF
TGCGCCAGCTCAAGGACAGCAACTAATGAAAAACTGTTTTTT
>-|TRBV28|TRBJ2-7|TRBD2
CASLAGADEQYF
TGTGCCAGTCTAGCGGGAGCAGACGAGCAGTACTTC
>-|TRBV18|TRBJ2-4|TRBD2
CASSPRAGESKNIQYF
TGTGCCAGCTCACCCAGAGCGGGAGAGTCCAAAAACATTCAGTACTTC
>-|TRBV5-1|TRBJ2-7|TRBD2
CASSLIAASGTNEQYF
TGCGCCAGCAGCTTGATAGCGGCTAGCGGGACCAACGAGCAGTACTTC
>-|TRBV2|TRBJ1-5|-
CASRRTTENQPQHF
TGTGCCAGCAGGAGGACGACAGAGAATCAGCCCCAGCATTTT
>-|TRBV18|TRBJ2-7|TRBD2
CASSPSGLAGYEQYF
TGTGCCAGCTCACCATCGGGACTAGCGGGTTACGAGCAGTACTTC
>-|TRBV7-9|TRBJ1-5|TRBD1
CASSSTGDQPQHF
TGTGCCAGCAGCTCGACAGGGGATCAGCCCCAGCATTTT
>-|TRBV19|TRBJ1-3|-
CAIGTDDSGNTIYF
TGTGCCATCGGGACGGACGACTCTGGAAACACCATATATTTT
>-|TRBV2|TRBJ1-1|-
CASSVVGATTEAFF
TGTGCCAGCAGTGTGGTGGGGGCGACCACTGAAGCTTTCTTT
>-|TRBV7-9|TRBJ2-3|-
CASSLLVTDTQYF
TGTGCCAGCAGCTTGCTGGTAACAGATACGCAGTATTTT
>-|TRBV4-1|TRBJ1-4|-
CASSQEGKGSGKRVKLFF
TGCGCCAGCAGCCAAGAAGGGAAGGGTTCGGGGAAACGGGTAAAACTGTTTTTT
>-|TRBV18|TRBJ1-5|TRBD1
CASSPARQGVLQPQHF
TGTGCCAGCTCACCAGCGAGACAGGGGGTTCTTCAGCCCCAGCATTTT
>-|TRBV29-1|TRBJ2-7|TRBD2
CSVEVNAGVSYEQYF
TGCAGCGTTGAAGTTAATGCGGGGGTTAGCTACGAGCAGTACTTC
>-|TRBV6-1|TRBJ1-1|-
CASSRDILTEAFF
TGTGCCAGCAGCCGAGACATACTCACTGAAGCTTTCTTT
>-|TRBV5-1|TRBJ2-2|-
CASSLVPDGELFF
TGCGCCAGCAGCTTGGTACCCGACGGGGAGCTGTTTTTT
>-|TRBV10-3|TRBJ2-7|TRBD1
CAISGGQGNYEQYF
TGTGCCATCAGTGGAGGACAGGGGAACTACGAGCAGTACTTC
>-|TRBV5-1|TRBJ2-1|TRBD2
CASSLPLAGGPIEQFF
TGCGCCAGCAGCTTGCCTCTAGCGGGAGGGCCTATTGAGCAGTTCTTC
>-|TRBV7-9|TRBJ2-7|-
CASTASTDEQYF
TGTGCCAGCACCGCGTCGACAGACGAGCAGTACTTC
>-|TRBV10-1|TRBJ2-4|-
CASSRGTQGKNIQYF
TGCGCCAGCAGTCGGGGGACCCAGGGGAAAAACATTCAGTACTTC
>-|TRBV18|TRBJ1-2|-
CASSPQDAQYGYTF
TGTGCCAGCTCACCACAGGACGCTCAGTATGGCTACACCTTC
>-|TRBV7-9|TRBJ2-2|TRBD2
CASRPREFGELFF
TGTGCCAGCAGACCGCGGGAGTTCGGGGAGCTGTTTTTT
>-|TRBV28|TRBJ1-2|-
CASSLSGALGGYTF
TGTGCCAGCAGTTTATCAGGGGCCCTTGGCGGCTACACCTTC
>-|TRBV27|TRBJ2-7|TRBD1
CASSRAGTGGSRAYEQYF
TGTGCCAGCAGCCGAGCCGGGACAGGGGGCTCTAGAGCCTACGAGCAGTACTTC
>-|TRBV7-6|TRBJ2-1|TRBD2
CASSPAAGGYNEQFF
TGTGCCAGCAGCCCCGCTGCGGGAGGATACAATGAGCAGTTCTTC
>-|TRBV10-3|TRBJ1-1|-
CAIRSVDTEAFF
TGTGCCATCAGGAGCGTCGACACTGAAGCTTTCTTT
>-|TRBV6-5|TRBJ2-2|TRBD2
CASSFLAGDVGELFF
TGTGCCAGCAGTTTCCTAGCGGGGGACGTCGGGGAGCTGTTTTTT
>-|TRBV2|TRBJ2-2|-
CASSDGSIIRTTGELFF
TGTGCCAGCAGTGATGGCTCAATCATTAGGACCACCGGGGAGCTGTTTTTT
>-|TRBV2|TRBJ2-3|TRBD1
CASRQGADTQYF
TGTGCCAGCAGACAGGGGGCAGATACGCAGTATTTT
>-|TRBV5-4|TRBJ1-5|TRBD1
CASSQGTGASQPQHF
TGTGCCAGCAGCCAAGGGACAGGGGCCAGTCAGCCCCAGCATTTT
>-|TRBV5-5|TRBJ1-3|-
CASSLALDSGNTIYF
TGTGCCAGCAGCTTGGCCCTTGACTCTGGAAACACCATATATTTT
>-|TRBV2|TRBJ2-7|-
CASKEEKGVGEQYF
TGTGCCAGCAAAGAAGAAAAGGGGGTGGGCGAGCAGTACTTC
>-|TRBV6-5|TRBJ1-1|-
CASSYSGRMNTEAFF
TGTGCCAGCAGTTACTCAGGCAGAATGAACACTGAAGCTTTCTTT